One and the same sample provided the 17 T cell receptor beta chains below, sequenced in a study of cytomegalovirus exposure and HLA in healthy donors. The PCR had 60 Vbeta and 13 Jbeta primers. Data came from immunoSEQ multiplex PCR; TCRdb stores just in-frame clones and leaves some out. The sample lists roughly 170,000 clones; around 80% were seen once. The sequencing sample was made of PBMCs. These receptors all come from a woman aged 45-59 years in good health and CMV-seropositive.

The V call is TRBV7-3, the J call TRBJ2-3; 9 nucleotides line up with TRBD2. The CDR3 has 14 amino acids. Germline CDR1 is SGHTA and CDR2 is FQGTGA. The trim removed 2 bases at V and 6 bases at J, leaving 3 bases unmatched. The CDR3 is CASSLLAGFDTQYF. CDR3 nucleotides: TGTGCCAGCAGCTTACTAGCGGGATTTGATACGCAGTATTTT.

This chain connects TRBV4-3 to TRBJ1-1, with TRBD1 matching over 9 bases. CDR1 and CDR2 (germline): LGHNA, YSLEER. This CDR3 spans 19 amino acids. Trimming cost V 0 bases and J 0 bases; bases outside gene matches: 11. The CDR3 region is CASSQDFLDRGHMNTEAFF. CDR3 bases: TGCGCCAGCAGCCAAGATTTCTTGGACAGGGGCCATATGAACACTGAAGCTTTCTTT.

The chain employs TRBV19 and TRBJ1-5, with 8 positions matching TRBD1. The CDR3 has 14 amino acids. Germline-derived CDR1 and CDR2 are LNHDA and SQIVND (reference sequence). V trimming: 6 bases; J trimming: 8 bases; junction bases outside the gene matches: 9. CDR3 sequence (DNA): TGTGCCAGTAGGGTGACAGGGGAGGGGGAGCCCCAGCATTTT. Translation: CASRVTGEGEPQHF.

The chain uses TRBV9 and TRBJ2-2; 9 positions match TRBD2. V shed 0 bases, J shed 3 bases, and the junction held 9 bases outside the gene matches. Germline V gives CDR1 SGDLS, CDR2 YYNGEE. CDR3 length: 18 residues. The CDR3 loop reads CASSVGSGSPDHTGELFF. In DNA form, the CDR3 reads TGTGCCAGCAGCGTAGGTAGCGGGAGTCCGGATCACACCGGGGAGCTGTTTTTT.

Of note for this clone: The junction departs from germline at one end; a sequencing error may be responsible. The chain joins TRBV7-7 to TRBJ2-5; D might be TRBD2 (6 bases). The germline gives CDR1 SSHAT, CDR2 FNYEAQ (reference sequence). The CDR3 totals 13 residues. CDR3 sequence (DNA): TGTGCTAGCAGCTGGAGGGGCGCAGAGACCCAGTACTTC. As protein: CASSWRGAETQYF.

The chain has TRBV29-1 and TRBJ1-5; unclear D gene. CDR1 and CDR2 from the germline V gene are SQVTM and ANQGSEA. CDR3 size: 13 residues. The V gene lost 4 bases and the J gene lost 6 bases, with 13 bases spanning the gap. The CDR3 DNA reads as TGCAGCGTTGCTCCCGGACGGGGTCAGCCCCAGCATTTT. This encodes CSVAPGRGQPQHF.

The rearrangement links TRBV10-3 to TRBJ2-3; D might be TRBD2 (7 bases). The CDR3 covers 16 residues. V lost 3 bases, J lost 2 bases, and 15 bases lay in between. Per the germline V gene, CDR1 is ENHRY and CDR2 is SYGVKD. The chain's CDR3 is CAISDWVGGLTDTQYF. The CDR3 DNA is TGTGCCATCAGTGACTGGGTGGGGGGGCTCACAGATACGCAGTATTTT.

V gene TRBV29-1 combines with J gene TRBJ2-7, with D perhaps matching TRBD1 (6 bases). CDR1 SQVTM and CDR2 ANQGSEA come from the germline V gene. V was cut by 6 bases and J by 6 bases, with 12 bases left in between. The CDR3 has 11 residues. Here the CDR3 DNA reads TGCAGCGTGGGGGCAGGGGTCGAGCAGTACTTC. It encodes CSVGAGVEQYF.

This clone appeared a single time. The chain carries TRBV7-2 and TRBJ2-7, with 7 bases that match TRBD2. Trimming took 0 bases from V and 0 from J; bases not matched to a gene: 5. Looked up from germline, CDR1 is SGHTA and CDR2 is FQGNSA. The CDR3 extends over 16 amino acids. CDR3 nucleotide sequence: TGTGCCAGCAGCTTAGCGGGACTACCTAGCTCCTACGAGCAGTACTTC. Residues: CASSLAGLPSSYEQYF.

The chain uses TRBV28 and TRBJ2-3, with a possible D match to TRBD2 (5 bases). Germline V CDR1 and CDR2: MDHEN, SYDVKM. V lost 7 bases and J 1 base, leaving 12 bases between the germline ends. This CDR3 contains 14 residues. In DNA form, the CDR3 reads TGTGCCAGCACTACTAGTTTCGGCACAGATACGCAGTATTTT. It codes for CASTTSFGTDTQYF.

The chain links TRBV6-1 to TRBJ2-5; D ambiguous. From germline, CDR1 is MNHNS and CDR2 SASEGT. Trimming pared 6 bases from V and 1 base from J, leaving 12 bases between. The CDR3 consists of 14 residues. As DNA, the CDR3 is TGTGCCAGCAGCAGTTCATGGCTCCAAGAGACCCAGTACTTC. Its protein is CASSSSWLQETQYF.

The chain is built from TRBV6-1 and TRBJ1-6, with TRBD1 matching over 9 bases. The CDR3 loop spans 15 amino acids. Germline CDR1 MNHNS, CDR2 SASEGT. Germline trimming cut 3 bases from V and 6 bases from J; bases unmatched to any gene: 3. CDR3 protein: CASSEVQGANSPLHF. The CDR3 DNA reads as TGTGCCAGCAGTGAGGTACAGGGGGCTAATTCACCCCTCCACTTT.

CDR3 bases: TGTGCCAGCAGCTTAGGGGCTAGCGGGGGTACAGATACGCAGTATTTT. Translated, it gives CASSLGASGGTDTQYF. The chain has TRBV11-3 and TRBJ2-3; the match to TRBD2 covers 10 bases. CDR3 length: 16 amino acids. Trimming at V came to 1 base and at J to 3 bases, leaving 4 bases not matched to a gene. Germline assignment: CDR1 SGHNT and CDR2 YENEEA.

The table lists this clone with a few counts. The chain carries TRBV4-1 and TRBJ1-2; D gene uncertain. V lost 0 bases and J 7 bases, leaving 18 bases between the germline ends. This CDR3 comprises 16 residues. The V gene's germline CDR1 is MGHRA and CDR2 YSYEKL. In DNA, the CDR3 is TGCGCCAGCAGCCAAGAATCGGGAGCTCCAGGAGGTGGCTACACCTTC. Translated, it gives CASSQESGAPGGGYTF.

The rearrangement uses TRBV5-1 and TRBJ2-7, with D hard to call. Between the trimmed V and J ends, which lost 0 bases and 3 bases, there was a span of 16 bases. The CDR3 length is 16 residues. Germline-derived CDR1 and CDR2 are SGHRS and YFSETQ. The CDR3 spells CASSLGASTRRYEQYF. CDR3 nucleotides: TGCGCCAGCAGCTTGGGGGCGTCGACAAGGCGCTACGAGCAGTACTTC.

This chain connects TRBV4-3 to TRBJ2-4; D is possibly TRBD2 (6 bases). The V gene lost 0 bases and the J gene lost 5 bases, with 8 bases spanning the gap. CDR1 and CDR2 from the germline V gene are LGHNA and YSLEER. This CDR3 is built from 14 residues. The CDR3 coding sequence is TGCGCCAGCAGCCAAGAGGGAGGACAAAACATTCAGTACTTC. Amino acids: CASSQEGGQNIQYF.

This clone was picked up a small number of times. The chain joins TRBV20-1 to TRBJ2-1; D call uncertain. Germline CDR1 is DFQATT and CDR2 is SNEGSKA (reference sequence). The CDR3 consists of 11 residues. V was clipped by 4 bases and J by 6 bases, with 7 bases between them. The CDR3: CSAIGRNEQFF. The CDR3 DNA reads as TGCAGTGCTATTGGGCGCAATGAGCAGTTCTTC.